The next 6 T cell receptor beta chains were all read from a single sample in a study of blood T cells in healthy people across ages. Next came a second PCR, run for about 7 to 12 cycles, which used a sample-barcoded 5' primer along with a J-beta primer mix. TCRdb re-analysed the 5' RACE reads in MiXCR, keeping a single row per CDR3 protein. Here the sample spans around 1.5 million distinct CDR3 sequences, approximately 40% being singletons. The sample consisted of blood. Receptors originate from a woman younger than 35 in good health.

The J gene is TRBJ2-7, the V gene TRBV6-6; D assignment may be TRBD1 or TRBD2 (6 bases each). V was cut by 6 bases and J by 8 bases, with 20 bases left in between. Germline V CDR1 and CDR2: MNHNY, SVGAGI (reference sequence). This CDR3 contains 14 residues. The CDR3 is CASSLGGPDSKQYF. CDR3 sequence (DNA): TGTGCCAGCAGCCTGGGAGGACCGGACAGTAAGCAGTACTTC.

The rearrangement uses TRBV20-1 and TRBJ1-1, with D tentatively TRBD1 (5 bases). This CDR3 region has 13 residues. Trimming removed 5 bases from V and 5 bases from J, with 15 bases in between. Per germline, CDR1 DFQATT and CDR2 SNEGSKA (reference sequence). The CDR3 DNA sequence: TGCAGTGCTTTTACAGACAGAGAGACTGAAGCTTTCTTT. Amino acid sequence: CSAFTDRETEAFF.

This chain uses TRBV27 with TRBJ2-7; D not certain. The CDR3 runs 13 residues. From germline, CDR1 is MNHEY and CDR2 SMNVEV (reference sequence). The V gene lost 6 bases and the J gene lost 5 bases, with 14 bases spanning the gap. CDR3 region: CASSSKAPHEQYF. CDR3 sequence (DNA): TGTGCCAGCAGCTCCAAGGCCCCCCACGAGCAGTACTTC.

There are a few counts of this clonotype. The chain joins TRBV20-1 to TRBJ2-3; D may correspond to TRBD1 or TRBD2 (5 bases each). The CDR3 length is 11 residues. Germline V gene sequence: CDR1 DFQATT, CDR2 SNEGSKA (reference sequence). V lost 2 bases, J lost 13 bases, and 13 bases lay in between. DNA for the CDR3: TGCAGTGCTAGACCGGGGACCGTAGAGTATTTT. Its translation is CSARPGTVEYF.

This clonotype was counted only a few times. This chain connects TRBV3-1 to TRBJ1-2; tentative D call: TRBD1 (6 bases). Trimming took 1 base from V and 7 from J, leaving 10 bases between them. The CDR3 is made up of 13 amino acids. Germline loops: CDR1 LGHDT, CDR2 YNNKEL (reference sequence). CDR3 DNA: TGTGCCAGCAGCCAAGTACAGGGAGGTGGCTACACCTTC. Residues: CASSQVQGGGYTF. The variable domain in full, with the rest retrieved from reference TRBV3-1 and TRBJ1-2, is DTAVSQTPKYLVTQMGNDKSIKCEQNLGHDTMYWYKQDSKKFLKIMFSYNNKELIINETVPNRFSPKSPDKAHLNLHINSLELGDSAVYFCASSQVQGGGYTFGSGTRLTVV.

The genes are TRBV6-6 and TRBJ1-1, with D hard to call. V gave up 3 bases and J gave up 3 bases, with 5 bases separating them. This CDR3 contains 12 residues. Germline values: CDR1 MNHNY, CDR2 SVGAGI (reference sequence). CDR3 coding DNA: TGTGCCAGCAGTTATTTGGACACTGAAGCTTTCTTT. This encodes CASSYLDTEAFF.